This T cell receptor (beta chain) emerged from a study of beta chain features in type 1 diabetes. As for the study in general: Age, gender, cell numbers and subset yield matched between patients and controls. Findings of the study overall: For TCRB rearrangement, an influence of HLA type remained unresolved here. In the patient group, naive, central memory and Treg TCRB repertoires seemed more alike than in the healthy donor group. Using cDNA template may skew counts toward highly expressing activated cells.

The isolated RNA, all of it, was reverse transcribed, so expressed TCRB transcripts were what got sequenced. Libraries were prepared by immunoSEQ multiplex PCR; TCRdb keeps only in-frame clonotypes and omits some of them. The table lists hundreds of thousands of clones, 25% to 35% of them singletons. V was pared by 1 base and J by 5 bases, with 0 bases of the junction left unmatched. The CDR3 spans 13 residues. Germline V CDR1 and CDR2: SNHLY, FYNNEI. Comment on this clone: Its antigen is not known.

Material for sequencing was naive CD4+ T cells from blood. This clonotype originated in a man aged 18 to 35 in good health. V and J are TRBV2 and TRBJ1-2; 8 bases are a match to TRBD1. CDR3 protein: CASSEGTGYGYTF. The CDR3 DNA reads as TGTGCCAGCAGTGAAGGGACAGGGTATGGCTACACCTTC.